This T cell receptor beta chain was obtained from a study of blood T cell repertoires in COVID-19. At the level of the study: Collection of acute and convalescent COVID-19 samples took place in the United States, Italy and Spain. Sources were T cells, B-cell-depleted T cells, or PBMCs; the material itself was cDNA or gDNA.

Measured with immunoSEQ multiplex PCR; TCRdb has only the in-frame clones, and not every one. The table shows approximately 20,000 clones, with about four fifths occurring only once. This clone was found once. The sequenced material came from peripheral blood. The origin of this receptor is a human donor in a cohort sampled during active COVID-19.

The CDR3 loop is CASSLGSHRVNTEAFF. CDR3 sequence (DNA): TGTGCCAGCAGCTTAGGTAGTCACAGGGTGAACACTGAAGCTTTCTTT. This chain links TRBV7-9 with TRBJ1-1; TRBD1 might be the D (6 bases). The CDR3 loop spans 16 amino acids. Germline CDR1 and CDR2: SEHNR and FQNEAQ (reference sequence). Trimming shortened V by 1 base and J by 0 bases, and 12 bases separated the two germline ends. Complete variable domain (other parts from reference TRBV7-9 and TRBJ1-1): DTGVSQNPRHKITKRGQNVTFRCDPISEHNRLYWYRQTLGQGPEFLTYFQNEAQLEKSRLLSDRFSAERPKGSFSTLEIQRTEQGDSAMYLCASSLGSHRVNTEAFFGQGTRLTVV.